The clone carrying this TCR beta chain has a handful of counts. The target antigen is unknown. The data derive from a study of blood T cells in healthy people across ages. The study's findings and limits: The study could not conclusively compare naive and antigen-experienced cells, given its unsorted PBMCs. Diversity figures based on one million T cells were deemed too low. Donor CMV infection status was unknown, possibly confounding age-related changes in expanded clonotypes.

The CDR3 length is 14 residues. Germline lookup yields CDR1 ENHRY and CDR2 SYGVKD. V was trimmed by 5 bases and J by 2 bases, leaving 10 bases between them. The use of a sample-barcoded 5' primer and a J-beta primer mix characterized a second PCR of roughly 7 to 11 cycles. Researchers report that a template-switch adaptor with 12 random nucleotides tagged each cDNA molecule. TCRdb used MiXCR to reprocess the 5' RACE reads, holding one entry per CDR3 protein. The data show some 1.8 million distinct CDR3 sequences, with roughly two fifths seen just once and 23% held by the top ten. The chain couples TRBV10-3 to TRBJ1-5, with a possible D match to TRBD1 (5 bases). Sequencing was performed on blood. The origin of this receptor is a human donor in good health. CDR3 in amino acids: CAISRDGGNQPQHF. Here the CDR3 DNA reads TGTGCCATCAGTCGGGACGGGGGCAATCAGCCCCAGCATTTT.